Below, 24 T cell receptor beta chains from the same sample are listed, as sequenced in a study of Tregs in tolerant kidney transplant recipients. The table came from immunoSEQ multiplex PCR; TCRdb's copy has only in-frame clones and leaves some out. The sample's table shows about 31,000 clones. The nonmyeloablative bone marrow transplants came from related graft donors, with transient mixed chimerism. The specimen comprised CD4+ T cells from blood (PBMCs), sampled 24 months after the transplant. Every receptor here comes from a human patient who received a combined kidney and bone marrow transplant. Some T cells may possibly be graft donor cells.

Comment on this clone: The CDR3 extends 3 residues past the end of the read, so its final part is completed from the germline J gene. The chain is built from TRBV5-1 and TRBJ2-3, with 8 bases matching TRBD1. V shed 6 bases, J shed 1 base, and the junction held 7 bases outside the gene matches. Per the germline V gene, CDR1 is SGHRS and CDR2 is YFSETQ. This CDR3 has 15 amino acids. This CDR3 is CASIGSGGGTDTQYF. The part of the CDR3 DNA that was read is TGCGCCAGCATCGGATCAGGGGGCGGCACAGATACG.

Comments on this clone: The read comes to an end 3 residues before the CDR3 does, leaving the germline J gene to fill in the end. The rearrangement uses TRBV20-1 and TRBJ2-1, with D possibly being TRBD2 (6 bases). V lost 4 bases to trimming and J lost 4 bases, with 17 bases between them. Germline CDR1 reads DFQATT; CDR2 reads SNEGSKA (reference sequence). This CDR3 has 15 residues. CDR3 DNA (partial): TGCAGTGCTACGCCTTCCGGGACTTTTTACAATGAG. It is translated as CSATPSGTFYNE. The full CDR3 protein is CSATPSGTFYNEQFF.

Points on this clone: The read ends 3 residues shy of where the CDR3 ends; the end is completed using the germline J gene. The chain couples TRBV14 to TRBJ1-5, with D possibly being TRBD1 (6 bases). The CDR3 is 13 residues long. Germline CDR1 SGHDN, CDR2 FVKESK. Trimming stripped 4 bases from V and 4 bases from J, with 8 bases between. The CDR3 sequence: CASSPQGNQPQHF. The part of the CDR3 DNA that was read is TGTGCCAGCAGCCCACAGGGTAATCAGCCC.

As regards this clone: The read comes to an end 3 residues before the CDR3 does, leaving the germline J gene to fill in the end. This chain connects TRBV2 to TRBJ2-7; D is perhaps TRBD2 (6 bases). CDR1 is SNHLY and CDR2 is FYNNEI in the germline V gene. This CDR3 has 12 residues. Trimming took 8 bases from V and 3 from J, leaving 11 bases between them. The CDR3 here is CASGSSVYEQYF. CDR3 bases read: TGTGCCAGCGGTTCTAGCGTCTACGAG. The full variable domain, completed using reference TRBV2 and TRBJ2-7, is EPEVTQTPSHQVTQMGQEVILRCVPISNHLYFYWYRQILGQKVEFLVSFYNNEISEKSEIFDDQFSVERPDGSNFTLKIRSTKLEDSAMYFCASGSSVYEQYFGPGTRLTVT.

As regards this clone: The read ends 3 residues shy of where the CDR3 ends; the end is completed using the germline J gene. This sequence joins TRBV7-6 and TRBJ2-7, with 8 bases identical to TRBD1. V was pared by 5 bases and J by 5 bases, with 14 bases of the junction left unmatched. Germline V gene sequence: CDR1 SGHVS, CDR2 FNYEAQ. This CDR3 has 16 amino acids. The sequenced CDR3 bases are TGTGCCAGCAGCCCCCTTATGGGACAGGCCAGGCACGAG. Protein product: CASSPLMGQARHE. The full CDR3 protein reads CASSPLMGQARHEQYF.

Remarks on this clone: The read ends 3 residues early relative to the CDR3; the germline J gene fills the gap. This chain uses TRBV20-1 with TRBJ2-5; D is ambiguous. This CDR3 contains 13 residues. Germline loops: CDR1 DFQATT, CDR2 SNEGSKA (reference sequence). With 2 bases removed from V and 1 base from J, the gap between germline ends came to 8 bases. This CDR3 reads CSARRTAQETQYF. The part of the CDR3 DNA that was read is TGCAGTGCTAGAAGAACAGCCCAAGAGACC.

Regarding this clone: The read finishes 3 residues shy of the CDR3 end, and the germline J gene is used to complete it. J is TRBJ2-7 and V is TRBV6-1, with 8 bases identical to TRBD1. V lost 3 bases, J lost 3 bases, and 1 base stayed unmatched. The CDR3 has 13 residues. Germline CDR1 MNHNS, CDR2 SASEGT. The CDR3 is CASSETGVYEQYF. The CDR3 DNA, read in part, is TGTGCCAGCAGTGAGACAGGGGTCTACGAG.

Comment on this clone: The DNA ends 3 residues before the CDR3 does, and the rest of the CDR3 is filled in from the germline J gene. J is TRBJ2-1 and V is TRBV6-1; 11 nucleotides match TRBD2. CDR3 size: 14 residues. The trim removed 3 bases at V and 6 bases at J, leaving 1 base unmatched. CDR1 is MNHNS and CDR2 is SASEGT in the germline V gene. The part of the CDR3 DNA that was read is TGTGCCAGCAGTGAGGGACTAGCGGCCAATGAG. Its translation: CASSEGLAANE. The whole CDR3 region reads CASSEGLAANEQFF.

The CDR3 here is CASSLPSGNSYEQYF. CDR3 DNA (partial): TGTGCCAGCAGCCTTCCTAGCGGGAACTCCTACGAG. This chain connects TRBV5-4 to TRBJ2-7, with 9 bases that match TRBD2. The CDR3 end falls 3 residues outside the read, so it is completed with the germline J gene. Germline V gene data show CDR1 as SGHNT and CDR2 as YYREEE (reference sequence). The CDR3 is 15 residues long. The junction had 5 bases not matched to a gene; V was cut back by 4 bases and J by 0 bases. Full variable domain (outside the CDR3, taken from reference TRBV5-4 and TRBJ2-7): ETGVTQSPTHLIKTRGQQVTLRCSSQSGHNTVSWYQQALGQGPQFIFQYYREEENGRGNFPPRFSGLQFPNYSSELNVNALELDDSALYLCASSLPSGNSYEQYFGPGTRLTVT.

Concerning this clone: Read coverage stops 3 residues before the CDR3 terminus; the germline J gene supplies the remainder. The rearrangement uses TRBV5-1 and TRBJ1-1; weak D call: TRBD1 (6 bases). In germline, CDR1 is SGHRS, CDR2 YFSETQ. The CDR3 is 15 amino acids. Trimming took 5 bases from V and 0 from J, leaving 14 bases between them. Here the CDR3 reads CASSFGQFMNTEAFF. The CDR3 bases that were read are TGCGCCAGCAGTTTTGGACAGTTCATGAACACTGAA.

The sequenced part of the CDR3 DNA is TGCAGTGCTAGAGGACTAGCGGGAGGGCCCGATACG. This codes for CSARGLAGGPDT. The CDR3 as a whole reads CSARGLAGGPDTQYF. V is TRBV20-1 and J is TRBJ2-3, with TRBD2 matching 14 bases. The observed sequence ends 3 residues before the CDR3 terminus, with the missing tail filled in from the germline J gene. CDR3 length equals 15 residues. Trimming removed 1 base from V and 6 bases from J; junction bases left unmatched: 3. Germline loops: CDR1 DFQATT, CDR2 SNEGSKA (reference sequence).

Notes on this clone: From the germline J gene comes the end of the CDR3, since the read stops 3 residues before it. The rearrangement joins TRBV4-1 to TRBJ1-1; 9 positions match TRBD1. Germline V gene sequence: CDR1 MGHRA, CDR2 YSYEKL. This CDR3 is built from 16 residues. The V and J ends lost 0 bases and 1 base, in that order; junction bases with no gene match: 3. The DNA read from the CDR3 is TGCGCCAGCAGCCAAGATGGGGGACAGGGGAACACTGAA. Encoded protein: CASSQDGGQGNTE. The whole CDR3 protein is CASSQDGGQGNTEAFF.

Concerning this clone itself: Read sequence stops 3 residues before the CDR3 end, and the germline J gene provides the missing end. The sample carries other DNA sequences with the same CDR3. This chain links TRBV29-1 with TRBJ1-1; 9 nucleotides align to TRBD1. The CDR3 totals 13 residues. J was trimmed by 3 bases and V by 6 bases; bases with no gene match: 5. The germline V gene encodes CDR1 SQVTM and CDR2 ANQGSEA. The CDR3 bases that were read are TGCAGCGTAAACAGGGGGCTGGACACTGAA. Translating gives CSVNRGLDTE. The full CDR3 sequence reads CSVNRGLDTEAFF.

CDR3 amino acids: CAISDGLNYGYTF. Incomplete CDR3 DNA: TGTGCCATCAGTGATGGCCTTAACTATGGC. The V call is TRBV10-3, the J call TRBJ1-2; unclear D gene. With the read ending 3 residues before the CDR3 end, the germline J gene is used to fill in that end. The CDR3 length is 13 residues. Germline CDR1 is ENHRY and CDR2 is SYGVKD. With 3 bases removed from V and 1 base from J, the gap between germline ends came to 6 bases.

As concerns this clone: Coverage ceases 3 residues before the CDR3 finishes, and the germline J gene fills in the end. The chain has TRBV29-1 and TRBJ1-2, with 10 bases matching TRBD1. This CDR3 region has 15 residues. The trim removed 0 bases at V and 2 bases at J, leaving 3 bases unmatched. Looked up from germline, CDR1 is SQVTM and CDR2 is ANQGSEA. The CDR3 reads CSVEDSGQGNYGYTF. The CDR3 DNA, read in part, is TGCAGCGTTGAAGACTCGGGACAGGGGAACTATGGC.

Points on this clone: The sequence runs out 3 residues before the end of the CDR3; the remainder is reconstructed from the germline J gene. This sequence joins TRBV19 and TRBJ2-4, with TRBD2 identical over 9 bases. Germline CDR1 LNHDA, CDR2 SQIVND (reference sequence). This CDR3 has 17 amino acids. The junction had 10 bases not matched to a gene; V was cut back by 4 bases and J by 3 bases. Here the CDR3 reads CASSRGSGSSVKNIQYF. Incomplete CDR3 DNA: TGTGCCAGTAGTAGGGGTAGCGGGAGCTCGGTCAAAAACATT.

A remark on this clone: The read ends 3 residues shy of where the CDR3 ends; the end is completed using the germline J gene. This rearrangement joins TRBV29-1 to TRBJ2-1; a possible D gene is TRBD2 (5 bases). Trimming removed 3 bases at V and 4 bases at J, with 10 bases between. The CDR3 sequence is 13 residues long. The V gene's germline CDR1 is SQVTM and CDR2 ANQGSEA. The CDR3 bases that were read are TGCAGCGTTGACCCGGACTGGTACAATGAG. Protein: CSVDPDWYNE. The complete CDR3 sequence is CSVDPDWYNEQFF.

In regard to this clone: The CDR3 extends 3 residues past the end of the read, so its final part is completed from the germline J gene. The V and J genes are TRBV2 and TRBJ2-7, with TRBD2 matching 9 bases. The CDR3 is 14 residues long. The V gene's germline CDR1 is SNHLY and CDR2 FYNNEI. J was trimmed by 2 bases and V by 5 bases; bases with no gene match: 4. This CDR3 is CASSYSGRPYEQYF. Incomplete CDR3 DNA: TGTGCCAGCAGTTATAGCGGGAGACCCTACGAG. The variable domain in full, with the rest retrieved from reference TRBV2 and TRBJ2-7, is EPEVTQTPSHQVTQMGQEVILRCVPISNHLYFYWYRQILGQKVEFLVSFYNNEISEKSEIFDDQFSVERPDGSNFTLKIRSTKLEDSAMYFCASSYSGRPYEQYFGPGTRLTVT.

As regards this clone: From the germline J gene comes the end of the CDR3, since the read stops 3 residues before it. V and J are TRBV20-1 and TRBJ2-7; 10 nucleotides match TRBD1. The CDR3 has 14 residues. Trimming at V came to 1 base and at J to 2 bases, leaving 2 bases not matched to a gene. Germline CDR1 reads DFQATT; CDR2 reads SNEGSKA (reference sequence). CDR3 DNA (partial): TGCAGTGCTAGAGGACAGGGGGCAACCTACGAG. Encoded protein: CSARGQGATYE. The complete CDR3 protein is CSARGQGATYEQYF.

Remarks on this clone: The CDR3 end is not reached by the read, which stops 3 residues before it; the germline J gene fills it in. V gene TRBV18 combines with J gene TRBJ1-4; 7 bases fit TRBD1. Germline V CDR1 and CDR2: KGHSH, LQKENI. V shed 5 bases, J shed 7 bases, and the junction held 13 bases outside the gene matches. The CDR3 has 16 residues. Incomplete CDR3 DNA: TGTGCCAGCTCAAAACGACAGGGCGGATTGGTTGAAAAA. Its translation is CASSKRQGGLVEK. The entire CDR3 sequence reads CASSKRQGGLVEKLFF.

In regard to this clone: The read terminates 3 residues before the CDR3 end, so the remaining end is supplied by the germline J gene. The V gene is TRBV18, the J gene TRBJ2-1, with D perhaps matching TRBD2 (5 bases). This CDR3 has 15 amino acids. Trimming pared 0 bases from V and 4 bases from J, leaving 10 bases between. Germline V lookup: CDR1 KGHSH, CDR2 LQKENI. CDR3: CASSPPQRRYNEQFF. CDR3 bases read: TGTGCCAGCTCACCACCGCAGCGGAGGTACAATGAG.

Notes on this clone: The read comes to an end 3 residues before the CDR3 does, leaving the germline J gene to fill in the end. V gene TRBV2 combines with J gene TRBJ1-6, with D unresolved. With 0 bases removed from V and 9 bases from J, the gap between germline ends came to 21 bases. The CDR3 runs to 18 residues. CDR1 and CDR2 from the germline V gene are SNHLY and FYNNEI. The CDR3 protein is CASSEAHQTQGPSSPLHF. Incomplete CDR3 DNA: TGTGCCAGCAGTGAAGCTCACCAAACGCAAGGGCCGAGTTCACCC.

Concerning this clone itself: Coverage ceases 3 residues before the CDR3 finishes, and the germline J gene fills in the end. The V gene is TRBV10-3, the J gene TRBJ1-1; tentatively, D is TRBD1 (5 bases). Germline CDR1 is ENHRY and CDR2 is SYGVKD. Trimming shortened V by 10 bases and J by 0 bases, and 12 bases separated the two germline ends. The CDR3 runs 13 residues. CDR3 DNA (partial): TGTGCCACACAGGATTTTTTGAACACTGAA. Translating it yields CATQDFLNTE. The full CDR3 protein is CATQDFLNTEAFF.

Concerning this clone itself: Sequencing ends 3 residues short of the CDR3 end; the germline J gene provides the rest. The genes are TRBV10-3 and TRBJ1-1; 7 nucleotides line up with TRBD1. The CDR3 contains 13 residues. Germline CDR1 is ENHRY and CDR2 is SYGVKD. J gave up 1 base and V 7 bases, and 3 bases lay outside the gene matches. The CDR3 loop reads CAITGTANTEAFF. The covered CDR3 bases are TGTGCCATCACTGGGACAGCGAACACTGAA.